The rows below give T cell receptor beta chains drawn from one sample of a study of cytomegalovirus exposure and HLA in healthy donors. TCRdb's copy holds only in-frame clones and misses some; the assay was immunoSEQ multiplex PCR. The sample holds roughly 76,000 clones; 90% to 95% are singletons and the top ten take 1.5% to 1.7%. Sequencing was performed on PBMCs. Receptors were obtained from a man younger than 35 in good health and CMV-seropositive. The CDR3 runs from the conserved cysteine through the conserved F or W. The D gene is left open where the match is weak. Size is stated for part of the rows, as once, few or many counts, or as a class when the clone is expanded.

>TRBJ2-3|NA|TRBV9|NA
CASSVASRTDTQYF
TGTGCCAGCAGCGTAGCTTCTCGCACAGATACGCAGTATTTT
>TRBJ1-4|NA|TRBV29-1|NA
CSVEGGEKLFF
TGCAGCGTTGAAGGCGGTGAAAAACTGTTTTTT
>TRBJ1-2|once|TRBV7-9|NA
CASHSTGGGYTF
TGTGCCAGCCATTCGACAGGTGGTGGCTACACCTTC
>TRBJ2-3|few|TRBV4-1|NA
CASSQDQGPDTQYF
TGCGCCAGCAGCCAAGATCAGGGCCCAGATACGCAGTATTTT
>TRBJ1-3|NA|TRBV19|TRBD1
CASGKVQGHGNTIYF
TGTGCCAGTGGAAAGGTACAGGGGCACGGAAACACCATATATTTT
>TRBJ2-1|NA|TRBV7-8|NA
CASTGVRSYNEQFF
TGTGCCAGCACGGGAGTCCGCTCCTACAATGAGCAGTTCTTC
>TRBJ2-3|NA|TRBV6-6|TRBD2
CASGAGVSDTQYF
TGTGCCAGTGGAGCGGGAGTATCAGATACGCAGTATTTT
>TRBJ1-5|NA|TRBV19|NA
CASSIPPQPQHF
TGTGCCAGTAGTATACCTCCTCAGCCCCAGCATTTT
>TRBJ2-6|NA|TRBV7-3|TRBD1
CASSLDRAGANVLTF
TGTGCCAGCAGCCTAGACAGGGCTGGGGCCAACGTCCTGACTTTC
>TRBJ2-5|NA|TRBV19|TRBD2
CASTTPGGETQYF
TGTGCCAGTACCACCCCGGGAGGGGAGACCCAGTACTTC
>TRBJ2-1|NA|TRBV5-4|TRBD2
CASSSRTSGPYNEQFF
TGTGCCAGCAGCTCCAGGACTAGCGGGCCGTACAATGAGCAGTTCTTC
>TRBJ2-1|NA|TRBV19|TRBD2
CASSLRTSGKIEQFF
TGTGCCAGTAGTTTACGGACTAGCGGGAAGATCGAGCAGTTCTTC
>TRBJ2-3|NA|TRBV25-1|NA
CASSDTVTDTQYF
TGTGCCAGCAGTGACACTGTCACAGATACGCAGTATTTT
>TRBJ2-3|few|TRBV14|NA
CASTNLSPQTQGTQYF
TGTGCCAGCACGAACCTTAGTCCCCAAACTCAGGGTACGCAGTATTTT
>TRBJ2-3|NA|TRBV30|NA
CAWSVTLSGSTDTQYF
TGTGCCTGGAGTGTAACCTTGTCGGGTAGCACAGATACGCAGTATTTT
>TRBJ2-3|NA|TRBV11-2|NA
CASSLTGADTQYF
TGTGCCAGCAGCTTGACAGGCGCAGATACGCAGTATTTT
>TRBJ2-1|NA|TRBV9|TRBD2
CASSRSGGDYNEQFF
TGTGCCAGCAGCAGATCGGGGGGTGACTACAATGAGCAGTTCTTC
>TRBJ1-2|NA|TRBV29-1|NA
CSVVGADYGYTF
TGCAGCGTTGTGGGGGCAGACTATGGCTACACCTTC
>TRBJ2-7|NA|TRBV19|TRBD1
CASSGAGQGYEQYF
TGTGCCAGTAGTGGGGCTGGACAGGGCTACGAGCAGTACTTC
>TRBJ2-2|NA|TRBV10-1|NA
CASQRRNTGELFF
TGCGCCAGCCAGCGGCGGAACACCGGGGAGCTGTTTTTT
>TRBJ2-7|NA|TRBV11-2|NA
CASSPVGRKAGSTYEQYF
TGTGCCAGCAGTCCCGTTGGTCGGAAAGCGGGTTCTACCTACGAGCAGTACTTC
>TRBJ2-2|NA|TRBV19|TRBD1
CASSIRTGYTGELFF
TGTGCCAGTAGTATTAGGACAGGGTACACCGGGGAGCTGTTTTTT
>TRBJ2-1|NA|TRBV25-1|TRBD1
CASSSQTGQGTYNEQFF
TGTGCCAGCAGTTCCCAAACGGGACAGGGGACCTACAATGAGCAGTTCTTC